These T cell receptor beta chains were read from a single sample in a study of T-cell reconstitution after alpha-beta-depleted transplantation in children. TCRdb processed the PCR reads anew with MiXCR; each CDR3 protein has one entry. The sample lists almost 600,000 distinct CDR3 sequences; approximately 30% were seen once. Source: PBMCs, taken before TCRalphabeta/CD19-depleted stem cell transplant. These receptors were obtained from a boy under two years old with Wiskott-Aldrich syndrome, due to receive a stem cell transplant. The CDR3 runs from the conserved cysteine through the conserved F or W. A D gene is named only where the DNA matches it firmly. Some rows mark clone size as missing; the rest say once, few, many or name a class of expanded clone.

D gene: TRBD2; J gene: TRBJ2-7; clone size: few; V gene: TRBV28; CDR3 protein: CASSENGLVFYEQYF; CDR3 DNA: TGTGCCAGCAGTGAAAACGGACTAGTCTTTTACGAGCAGTACTTC
D gene: -; J gene: TRBJ1-1; clone size: -; V gene: TRBV29-1; CDR3 protein: CSVEGMVNTEAFF; CDR3 DNA: TGCAGCGTTGAGGGGATGGTGAACACTGAAGCTTTCTTT
D gene: TRBD1; J gene: TRBJ2-2; clone size: -; V gene: TRBV5-1; CDR3 protein: CASSYDRAGTGELFF; CDR3 DNA: TGCGCCAGCAGCTACGACAGGGCGGGCACCGGGGAGCTGTTTTTT
D gene: -; J gene: TRBJ2-7; clone size: few; V gene: TRBV12-3/TRBV12-4; CDR3 protein: CASSSSPTGAPYEQYF; CDR3 DNA: TGTGCCAGCAGTTCTAGCCCCACCGGGGCTCCCTACGAGCAGTACTTC
D gene: TRBD2; J gene: TRBJ2-5; clone size: -; V gene: TRBV24-1; CDR3 protein: CATSGTSGRQETQYF; CDR3 DNA: TGTGCCACCAGTGGTACTAGCGGGAGGCAAGAGACCCAGTACTTC
D gene: -; J gene: TRBJ2-1; clone size: few; V gene: TRBV21-1; CDR3 protein: CARGGWAIYNEQFF; CDR3 DNA: TGTGCCAGAGGTGGTTGGGCAATCTACAATGAGCAGTTCTTC
D gene: -; J gene: TRBJ2-5; clone size: few; V gene: TRBV20-1; CDR3 protein: CSARDPLGGQETQYF; CDR3 DNA: TGCAGTGCTAGAGATCCACTGGGAGGTCAAGAGACCCAGTACTTC
D gene: TRBD2; J gene: TRBJ2-2; clone size: once; V gene: TRBV5-1; CDR3 protein: CASSFVLAGNTGELFF; CDR3 DNA: TGCGCCAGCAGCTTTGTTCTAGCGGGGAACACCGGGGAGCTGTTTTTT
D gene: TRBD2; J gene: TRBJ2-3; clone size: -; V gene: TRBV20-1; CDR3 protein: CSASGGLAGVTDTQYF; CDR3 DNA: TGCAGTGCTAGTGGCGGACTAGCGGGAGTGACAGATACGCAGTATTTT
D gene: -; J gene: TRBJ2-7; clone size: once; V gene: TRBV15; CDR3 protein: CATSRDLRSYEQYF; CDR3 DNA: TGTGCCACCAGCAGAGATCTCAGGTCCTACGAGCAGTACTTC
D gene: -; J gene: TRBJ1-1; clone size: -; V gene: TRBV6-5; CDR3 protein: CASSYSDSMNTEAFF; CDR3 DNA: TGTGCCAGCAGTTATTCCGACAGTATGAACACTGAAGCTTTCTTT
D gene: -; J gene: TRBJ2-5; clone size: -; V gene: TRBV5-1; CDR3 protein: CASSLGPGNQETQYF; CDR3 DNA: TGCGCCAGCAGCTTGGGACCCGGAAACCAAGAGACCCAGTACTTC
D gene: -; J gene: TRBJ2-3; clone size: few; V gene: TRBV20-1; CDR3 protein: CSARDPYTGDTQYF; CDR3 DNA: TGCAGTGCTAGAGATCCTTATACTGGAGATACGCAGTATTTT
D gene: TRBD2; J gene: TRBJ2-1; clone size: few; V gene: TRBV20-1; CDR3 protein: CSAFGTSGRGYNEQFF; CDR3 DNA: TGCAGTGCCTTCGGGACTAGCGGGAGGGGTTACAATGAGCAGTTCTTC
D gene: TRBD2; J gene: TRBJ2-7; clone size: -; V gene: TRBV28; CDR3 protein: CASSLPMGGGYEQYF; CDR3 DNA: TGTGCCAGCAGTTTACCCATGGGGGGGGGCTACGAGCAGTACTTC
D gene: TRBD2; J gene: TRBJ2-1; clone size: -; V gene: TRBV9; CDR3 protein: CASSVGSGTIDNEQFF; CDR3 DNA: TGTGCCAGCAGCGTAGGGTCGGGGACTATAGACAATGAGCAGTTCTTC
D gene: -; J gene: TRBJ2-3; clone size: few; V gene: TRBV5-1; CDR3 protein: CASSSTGFAADTQYF; CDR3 DNA: TGCGCCAGCAGCTCTACAGGGTTTGCGGCAGATACGCAGTATTTT
D gene: TRBD2; J gene: TRBJ2-7; clone size: few; V gene: TRBV5-1; CDR3 protein: CASSHGTSFNEQYF; CDR3 DNA: TGCGCCAGCAGCCACGGGACTAGCTTCAACGAGCAGTACTTC
D gene: -; J gene: TRBJ2-7; clone size: -; V gene: TRBV5-1; CDR3 protein: CASSLFGGPSGDEQYF; CDR3 DNA: TGCGCCAGCAGCTTGTTCGGGGGGCCCAGCGGAGACGAGCAGTACTTC
D gene: -; J gene: TRBJ2-5; clone size: few; V gene: TRBV6-4; CDR3 protein: CASSELQGPQETQYF; CDR3 DNA: TGTGCCAGCAGTGAGCTCCAGGGACCTCAAGAGACCCAGTACTTC
D gene: TRBD1; J gene: TRBJ2-1; clone size: -; V gene: TRBV5-1; CDR3 protein: CASSGRGPGYNEQFF; CDR3 DNA: TGCGCCAGCAGCGGCAGGGGGCCAGGCTACAATGAGCAGTTCTTC
D gene: -; J gene: TRBJ2-7; clone size: -; V gene: TRBV21-1; CDR3 protein: CASSKAGTSGRVGIYEQYF; CDR3 DNA: TGTGCCAGCAGCAAAGCGGGGACTAGCGGGAGGGTGGGAATATACGAGCAGTACTTC
D gene: TRBD1; J gene: TRBJ1-5; clone size: -; V gene: TRBV20-1; CDR3 protein: CSAQGEYQPQHF; CDR3 DNA: TGCAGTGCTCAGGGGGAGTATCAGCCCCAGCATTTT
D gene: -; J gene: TRBJ1-2; clone size: few; V gene: TRBV6-1; CDR3 protein: CASSLQGLSYGYTF; CDR3 DNA: TGTGCCAGCAGTCTCCAAGGGTTGAGCTATGGCTACACCTTC
D gene: TRBD1; J gene: TRBJ1-5; clone size: -; V gene: TRBV20-1; CDR3 protein: CSARTGVNQPQHF; CDR3 DNA: TGCAGTGCTAGGACAGGGGTCAATCAGCCCCAGCATTTT
D gene: TRBD2; J gene: TRBJ2-1; clone size: -; V gene: TRBV12-3/TRBV12-4; CDR3 protein: CASSGLLAGVINEQFF; CDR3 DNA: TGTGCCAGCAGTGGGTTACTAGCGGGAGTTATCAATGAGCAGTTCTTC
D gene: -; J gene: TRBJ2-1; clone size: few; V gene: TRBV15; CDR3 protein: CATSRGGSRGTFYNEQFF; CDR3 DNA: TGTGCCACCAGCAGAGGGGGGTCACGGGGGACCTTTTACAATGAGCAGTTCTTC
D gene: TRBD1; J gene: TRBJ1-6; clone size: -; V gene: TRBV12-3/TRBV12-4; CDR3 protein: CASTHRGSLSPLHF; CDR3 DNA: TGTGCCAGCACCCACAGGGGATCCCTTTCACCCCTCCACTTT
D gene: TRBD2; J gene: TRBJ2-1; clone size: -; V gene: TRBV20-1; CDR3 protein: CSARITSGRWYNEQFF; CDR3 DNA: TGCAGTGCCCGAATAACTAGCGGGAGATGGTACAATGAGCAGTTCTTC
D gene: -; J gene: TRBJ2-5; clone size: -; V gene: TRBV20-1; CDR3 protein: CSAVPTSGETQYF; CDR3 DNA: TGCAGTGCTGTGCCAACCAGCGGGGAGACCCAGTACTTC
D gene: TRBD1; J gene: TRBJ1-1; clone size: few; V gene: TRBV12-3/TRBV12-4; CDR3 protein: CASRCPGQGNTEAFF; CDR3 DNA: TGTGCCAGCAGATGTCCGGGACAGGGGAACACTGAAGCTTTCTTT
D gene: -; J gene: TRBJ2-7; clone size: few; V gene: TRBV12-3/TRBV12-4; CDR3 protein: CASTSMLVQDEQYF; CDR3 DNA: TGTGCCAGCACTTCCATGCTAGTGCAAGACGAGCAGTACTTC
D gene: TRBD2; J gene: TRBJ2-1; clone size: -; V gene: TRBV6-2/TRBV6-3; CDR3 protein: CASSLPRDFEPGLALDNEQFF; CDR3 DNA: TGTGCCAGCAGTCTCCCTCGGGACTTCGAACCGGGACTAGCCCTAGACAATGAGCAGTTCTTC
D gene: TRBD2; J gene: TRBJ2-5; clone size: few; V gene: TRBV20-1; CDR3 protein: CSAPPSGNWETQYF; CDR3 DNA: TGCAGTGCTCCGCCTAGCGGGAATTGGGAGACCCAGTACTTC
D gene: -; J gene: TRBJ1-1; clone size: many; V gene: TRBV5-1; CDR3 protein: CASSLVSNTEAFF; CDR3 DNA: TGCGCCAGCAGCTTGGTCTCGAACACTGAAGCTTTCTTT
D gene: TRBD2; J gene: TRBJ2-1; clone size: -; V gene: TRBV7-3; CDR3 protein: CASSLTLKGGAAEQFF; CDR3 DNA: TGTGCCAGCAGCCTGACCCTCAAGGGAGGGGCGGCTGAGCAGTTCTTC
D gene: -; J gene: TRBJ2-1; clone size: -; V gene: TRBV5-6; CDR3 protein: CASSLNVPEQFF; CDR3 DNA: TGTGCCAGCAGCTTGAACGTCCCCGAGCAGTTCTTC
D gene: -; J gene: TRBJ2-5; clone size: -; V gene: TRBV5-6; CDR3 protein: CATSFIRVEQGQETQYF; CDR3 DNA: TGTGCCACCAGCTTTATTAGAGTAGAGCAGGGGCAAGAGACCCAGTACTTC
D gene: -; J gene: TRBJ1-4; clone size: -; V gene: TRBV10-3; CDR3 protein: CAISESRGIPSTNEKLFF; CDR3 DNA: TGTGCCATCAGTGAGTCGAGGGGGATCCCGAGCACTAATGAAAAACTGTTTTTT
D gene: -; J gene: TRBJ1-1; clone size: -; V gene: TRBV27; CDR3 protein: CASREERGVGTEAFF; CDR3 DNA: TGTGCCAGCAGAGAAGAAAGGGGGGTGGGCACTGAAGCTTTCTTT
D gene: -; J gene: TRBJ1-2; clone size: -; V gene: TRBV5-1; CDR3 protein: CASSLEGNDYTF; CDR3 DNA: TGCGCCAGCAGCTTGGAAGGGAACGACTACACCTTC
D gene: TRBD2; J gene: TRBJ2-7; clone size: -; V gene: TRBV5-1; CDR3 protein: CASSLGWTSGSNEQYF; CDR3 DNA: TGCGCCAGCAGCTTGGGCTGGACTAGCGGGAGCAACGAGCAGTACTTC